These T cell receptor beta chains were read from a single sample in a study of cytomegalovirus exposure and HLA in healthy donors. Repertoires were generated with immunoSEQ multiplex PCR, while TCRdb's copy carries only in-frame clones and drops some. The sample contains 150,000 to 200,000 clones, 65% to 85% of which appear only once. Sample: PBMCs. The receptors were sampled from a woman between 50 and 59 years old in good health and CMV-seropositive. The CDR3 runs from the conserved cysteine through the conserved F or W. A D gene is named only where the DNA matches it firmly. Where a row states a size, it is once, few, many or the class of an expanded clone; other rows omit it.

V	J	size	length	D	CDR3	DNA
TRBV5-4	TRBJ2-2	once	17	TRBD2	CASSPGLAGGHNGELFF	TGTGCCAGCAGTCCGGGACTAGCGGGGGGGCACAACGGGGAGCTGTTTTTT
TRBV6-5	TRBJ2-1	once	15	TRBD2	CASSLGAGGGDEQFF	TGTGCCAGCAGTTTAGGAGCGGGAGGGGGAGATGAGCAGTTCTTC
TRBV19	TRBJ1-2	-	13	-	CASSITAGDGYTF	TGTGCCAGTAGTATAACAGCAGGGGATGGCTACACCTTC
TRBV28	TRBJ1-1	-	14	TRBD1	CASSSGQGNTEAFF	TGTGCCAGCAGCTCCGGACAGGGGAACACTGAAGCTTTCTTT
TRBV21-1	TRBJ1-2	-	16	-	CASSAPGQGPNYGYTF	TGTGCCAGCAGCGCCCCAGGACAGGGGCCTAACTATGGCTACACCTTC
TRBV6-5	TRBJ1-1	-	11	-	CASLTRDEAFF	TGTGCCAGTCTAACGCGAGATGAAGCTTTCTTT
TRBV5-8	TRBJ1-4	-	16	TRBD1	CASSWTGFATNEKLFF	TGTGCCAGCAGCTGGACAGGCTTTGCAACTAATGAAAAACTGTTTTTT
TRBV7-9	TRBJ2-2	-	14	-	CSSSLQGNTGELFF	TGTTCCAGCAGCTTACAGGGGAACACCGGGGAGCTGTTTTTT
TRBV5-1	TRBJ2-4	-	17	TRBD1	CASSFGTGGASLNIQYF	TGCGCCAGCAGCTTCGGGACAGGGGGCGCATCATTAAACATTCAGTACTTC
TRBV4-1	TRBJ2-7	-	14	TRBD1	CASSQQGASHEQYF	TGCGCCAGCAGCCAACAGGGGGCCTCCCACGAGCAGTACTTC
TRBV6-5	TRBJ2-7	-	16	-	CASSYSKYGNLNEQYF	TGTGCCAGCAGTTACTCGAAGTACGGTAATCTGAACGAGCAGTACTTC
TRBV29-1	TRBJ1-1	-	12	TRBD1	CSVEGQQTEAFF	TGCAGCGTGGAGGGACAGCAAACTGAAGCTTTCTTT
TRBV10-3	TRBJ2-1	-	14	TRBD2	CAISDGLAGHEQFF	TGTGCCATCAGTGATGGACTAGCGGGACATGAGCAGTTCTTC
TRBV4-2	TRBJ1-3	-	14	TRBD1	CASSPDRAGNTIYF	TGTGCCAGCAGCCCCGACAGGGCTGGAAACACCATATATTTT
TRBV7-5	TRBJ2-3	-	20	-	CVRSFPGLPGVELDADTQYF	TGTGTTAGAAGCTTCCCAGGACTACCTGGGGTAGAATTGGACGCAGATACGCAGTATTTT
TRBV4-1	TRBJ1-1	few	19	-	CASSPGFLTTGTRNTEAFF	TGCGCCAGCAGCCCTGGTTTTCTAACCACAGGGACCCGGAACACTGAAGCTTTCTTT
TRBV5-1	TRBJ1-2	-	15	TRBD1	CASSPEGADSYGYTF	TGCGCCAGCAGCCCCGAGGGGGCAGATAGCTATGGCTACACCTTC
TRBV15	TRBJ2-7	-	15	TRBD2	CATSRGLAASYEQYF	TGTGCCACCAGCAGAGGACTAGCGGCCTCCTACGAGCAGTACTTC
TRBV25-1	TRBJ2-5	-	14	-	CASSGPPKGETQYF	TGTGCCAGCAGTGGCCCACCCAAGGGGGAGACCCAGTACTTC
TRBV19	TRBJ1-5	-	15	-	CASRNNRLNNQPQHF	TGTGCCAGTAGAAATAACAGATTAAACAATCAGCCCCAGCATTTT
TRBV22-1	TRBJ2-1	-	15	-	CPGSAQSRLPNEQFF	TGTCCTGGGAGCGCCCAAAGCCGCCTACCCAATGAGCAGTTCTTC
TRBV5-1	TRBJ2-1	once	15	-	CASSSERGTYNEQFF	TGCGCCAGCAGCTCTGAACGGGGAACCTACAATGAGCAGTTCTTC
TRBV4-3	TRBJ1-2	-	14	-	CASSQDRGIYGYTF	TGCGCCAGCAGCCAAGATAGGGGCATCTATGGCTACACCTTC
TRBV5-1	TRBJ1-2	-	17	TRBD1	CASSSPGTGGNPGGYTF	TGCGCCAGCAGCTCGCCCGGGACAGGGGGAAATCCGGGGGGCTACACCTTC
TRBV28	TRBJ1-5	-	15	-	CASSLGHTSNQPQHF	TGTGCCAGCAGTCTCGGACACACTAGCAATCAGCCCCAGCATTTT
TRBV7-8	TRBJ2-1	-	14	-	CASSPIQPHNEQFF	TGTGCCAGCAGCCCTATACAGCCCCACAATGAGCAGTTCTTC
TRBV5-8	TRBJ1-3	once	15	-	CASSRRGDSGNTIYF	TGTGCCAGCAGTCGCCGGGGGGACTCTGGAAACACCATATATTTT
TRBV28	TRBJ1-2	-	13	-	CASSPSGGYGYTF	TGTGCCAGCAGCCCATCGGGGGGCTATGGCTACACCTTC
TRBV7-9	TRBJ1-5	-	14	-	CASSAQVSNQPQHF	TGTGCCAGCAGCGCCCAGGTTAGCAATCAGCCCCAGCATTTT
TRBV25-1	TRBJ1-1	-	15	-	CASSGPGAMNTEAFF	TGTGCCAGCAGTGGACCAGGGGCTATGAACACTGAAGCTTTCTTT
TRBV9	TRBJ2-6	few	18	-	CASSVGRGRYSGANVLTF	TGTGCCAGCAGCGTAGGTAGGGGCCGATACTCTGGGGCCAACGTCCTGACTTTC
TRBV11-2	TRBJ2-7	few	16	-	CASSLVGALGAYEQYF	TGTGCCAGCAGCTTAGTGGGGGCATTGGGGGCCTACGAGCAGTACTTC
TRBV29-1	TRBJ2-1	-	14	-	CSVEEGATYNEQFF	TGCAGCGTTGAAGAGGGGGCCACCTACAATGAGCAGTTCTTC
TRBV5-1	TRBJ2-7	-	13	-	CASSLQGPYEQYF	TGCGCCAGCAGCTTACAGGGCCCCTACGAGCAGTACTTC
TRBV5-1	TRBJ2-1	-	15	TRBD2	CASSSGLAGVREQFF	TGCGCCAGCAGCTCGGGACTAGCGGGAGTTCGGGAGCAGTTCTTC
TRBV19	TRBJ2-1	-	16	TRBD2	CASSSNSGTSYNEQFF	TGTGCCAGTAGTAGCAACAGCGGGACCTCCTACAATGAGCAGTTCTTC
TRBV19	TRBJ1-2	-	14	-	CASSMDGGRNGYTF	TGTGCCAGTAGTATGGACGGGGGGAGAAATGGCTACACCTTC
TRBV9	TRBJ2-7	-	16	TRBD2	CASSARFSSGSYEQYF	TGTGCCAGCAGCGCCCGCTTTTCTAGCGGTTCTTACGAGCAGTACTTC
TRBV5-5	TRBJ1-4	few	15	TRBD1	CASSGQGESGEKLFF	TGTGCCAGCAGCGGACAGGGGGAAAGCGGTGAAAAACTGTTTTTT
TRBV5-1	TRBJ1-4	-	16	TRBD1	CASSLVTGGRGEKLFF	TGCGCCAGCAGCTTGGTTACAGGGGGCCGGGGAGAAAAACTGTTTTTT
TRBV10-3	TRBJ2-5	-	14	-	CAISETGTSETQYF	TGTGCCATCAGTGAAACCGGGACATCGGAGACCCAGTACTTC
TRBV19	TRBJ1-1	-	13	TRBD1	CASSLGQGTEAFF	TGTGCCAGTAGTTTGGGACAGGGAACCGAAGCTTTCTTT
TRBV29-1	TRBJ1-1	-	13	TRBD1	CSARDRGHTEAFF	TGCAGCGCCCGAGACAGGGGGCATACTGAAGCTTTCTTT
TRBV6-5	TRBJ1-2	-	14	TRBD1	CASSFYRGDYGYTF	TGTGCCAGCAGTTTCTACAGGGGTGACTATGGCTACACCTTC
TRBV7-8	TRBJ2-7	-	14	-	CASSFRLSSYEQYF	TGTGCCAGCAGCTTTAGACTGAGCTCCTACGAGCAGTACTTC
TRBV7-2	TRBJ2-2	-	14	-	CASSPRTGTGELFF	TGTGCCAGCAGCCCCCGAACGGGCACCGGGGAGCTGTTTTTT
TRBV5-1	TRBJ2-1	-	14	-	CASSPGVMSNEQFF	TGCGCCAGCAGCCCGGGAGTTATGAGCAATGAGCAGTTCTTC
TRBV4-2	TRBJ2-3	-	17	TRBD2	CASSQEPTSGGGDTQYF	TGTGCCAGCAGCCAAGAGCCCACTAGCGGGGGTGGAGATACGCAGTATTTT
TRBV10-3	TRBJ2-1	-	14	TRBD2	CAISATSGRIEQFF	TGTGCCATCAGTGCAACTAGCGGGAGGATTGAGCAGTTCTTC
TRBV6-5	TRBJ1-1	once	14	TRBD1	CASSWDRAITEAFF	TGTGCCAGCAGTTGGGACAGGGCCATCACTGAAGCTTTCTTT
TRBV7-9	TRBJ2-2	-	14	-	CSSTGAANTGELFF	TGTTCCAGCACGGGAGCGGCGAACACCGGGGAGCTGTTTTTT
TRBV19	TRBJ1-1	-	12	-	CASKRRGTEAFF	TGTGCCAGTAAACGAAGAGGGACTGAAGCTTTCTTT
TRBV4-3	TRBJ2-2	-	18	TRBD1	CASSRSRAGGGYTGELFF	TGCGCCAGCAGCCGAAGCAGGGCAGGGGGTGGGTACACCGGGGAGCTGTTTTTT
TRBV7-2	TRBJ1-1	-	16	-	CASSWVGGFQNTEAFF	TGTGCCAGCAGCTGGGTGGGGGGGTTCCAGAACACTGAAGCTTTCTTT
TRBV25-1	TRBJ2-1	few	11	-	CASSPHRVQFF	TGTGCCAGCAGTCCGCACAGGGTTCAGTTCTTC